This entry lists 6 T cell receptor beta chains sequenced from one sample in a study of shared clonotypes between healthy human individuals. Only in-frame clones appear in the TCRdb table, and some are missing; sequencing was by immunoSEQ multiplex PCR. The table lists about 2.1 million clones, around 95% of them singletons. Naive CD8 cells lacked CD45RO and underwent positive selection for CCR7, leaving out terminally differentiated effector memory CD45RA+ cells. The material sequenced was naive CD8+ T cells from PBMCs. The receptors come from a man between 18 and 29 years old in good health. Some clones in this sample may be carry-over from other donors' samples.

The chain has TRBV27 and TRBJ2-5; TRBD2 matches at 7 bases. V was clipped by 8 bases and J by 0 bases; unmatched bases: 0. The length of the CDR3 is 12 residues. Germline lookup yields CDR1 MNHEY and CDR2 SMNVEV (reference sequence). The CDR3 protein is CASGTNQETQYF. CDR3 sequence (DNA): TGTGCCAGCGGGACTAACCAAGAGACCCAGTACTTC.

About this clone: This specimen includes other DNA sequences encoding the same CDR3. This chain uses TRBV28 with TRBJ2-7; 7 nucleotides line up with TRBD1. Germline CDR1 reads MDHEN; CDR2 reads SYDVKM. CDR3 length: 14 residues. V dropped 4 bases and J dropped 0; count of bases not matched to a gene: 3. CDR3 region: CASSYSGGSYEQYF. CDR3 coding DNA: TGTGCCAGCAGTTACTCAGGGGGCTCCTACGAGCAGTACTTC.

CDR3 protein: CAWSVKAHEAFF. In DNA form, the CDR3 reads TGTGCCTGGAGTGTAAAGGCACATGAAGCTTTCTTT. The V gene is TRBV30, the J gene TRBJ1-1; D is unresolved. The CDR3 totals 12 residues. Germline CDR1 is GTSNPN and CDR2 is SVGIG (reference sequence). Trimming removed 0 bases from V and 7 bases from J, with 9 bases in between.

The chain carries TRBV5-1 and TRBJ2-7, with 15 bases that match TRBD2. CDR1 SGHRS and CDR2 YFSETQ come from the germline V gene. This CDR3 has 17 amino acids. V trimming: 4 bases; J trimming: 4 bases; junction bases outside the gene matches: 9. The CDR3, as DNA: TGCGCCAGCAGCGAGAGGACTAGCGGGAGGGTTCCTTACGAGCAGTACTTC. This codes for CASSERTSGRVPYEQYF.

Remarks on this clone: The sample has other DNA sequences that encode this CDR3 too. The chain combines TRBV19 with TRBJ2-7; D gene unclear. This CDR3 region has 14 residues. CDR1 is LNHDA and CDR2 is SQIVND in the germline V gene (reference sequence). V lost 3 bases to trimming and J lost 0 bases, with 9 bases between them. This CDR3 reads CASSIGLSSYEQYF. CDR3 nucleotides: TGTGCCAGTAGTATCGGGTTGAGCTCCTACGAGCAGTACTTC.

The chain couples TRBV25-1 to TRBJ1-2, with TRBD1 matching 7 bases. The CDR3 is 16 residues long. V trimming: 7 bases; J trimming: 7 bases; junction bases outside the gene matches: 18. Germline CDR1 MGHDK, CDR2 SYGVNS. CDR3 loop: CASTPGPGQKSAGYTF. CDR3 DNA: TGTGCCAGCACCCCCGGCCCGGGACAGAAGTCCGCTGGCTACACCTTC.